The 21 T cell receptor beta chains reported below all come from one sample, sequenced in a study of T cells in Graves' hyperthyroidism and ophthalmopathy. Authors of the study amplified TCR beta CDR3 regions from RNA transcripts. Initially, a first-round RT-PCR of the TCR CDR3 employed the HTBI primer set. TCRdb re-called the multiplex PCR reads with MiXCR, one entry per CDR3 protein. Of 600,000 or so distinct CDR3 sequences in the sample, around 13% are singletons; the top ten hold approximately 13%. What was sequenced was blood. Source of these receptors: a woman aged 50 to 60 with Graves' ophthalmopathy.

This clonotype was detected ten times or more. This chain links TRBV12-3 or TRBV12-4 with TRBJ2-7; D gene ambiguous. This CDR3 spans 13 amino acids. The V end was cut by 1 base, the J end by 2 bases, with 6 bases between. For the CDR3, the DNA is TGTGCCAGCAGTTTAGTCCGAGCCTACGAGCAGTACTTC. The encoded protein is CASSLVRAYEQYF.

This clonotype has a handful of counts. The J gene is TRBJ2-7, the V gene TRBV7-9; 11 bases map to TRBD2. J lost 6 bases, V lost 7 bases, and 11 bases had no gene match. Germline V gives CDR1 SEHNR, CDR2 FQNEAQ (reference sequence). The CDR3 consists of 15 residues. The CDR3 bases are TGTGCCAGCAACCGAATAGCGGGAGGGCTGGGCGAGCAGTACTTC. It specifies CASNRIAGGLGEQYF.

This clonotype was counted ten times or more. This rearrangement joins TRBV24-1 to TRBJ2-1; 13 bases agree with TRBD2. V was clipped by 3 bases and J by 6 bases; unmatched bases: 10. Germline V lookup: CDR1 KGHDR, CDR2 SFDVKD. The CDR3 runs to 18 residues. The CDR3 nucleotides are TGTGCCACCAGTGATCGGCGCCTCGGACTAGCGGGAGTCAATGAGCAGTTCTTC. It translates to CATSDRRLGLAGVNEQFF.

For the CDR3, the DNA is TGTGCCAGCAGCGTCGGGGACCGGGACAGCACAGATACGCAGTATTTT. It codes for CASSVGDRDSTDTQYF. The chain is built from TRBV9 and TRBJ2-3; D possibly matches TRBD1 or TRBD2 (5 bases each). The CDR3 length is 16 residues. Germline-derived CDR1 and CDR2 are SGDLS and YYNGEE. V gave up 2 bases and J gave up 0 bases, with 13 bases separating them.

The table lists this clonotype with a few counts. A read error is possible here, since a much larger clone lies one base away. The chain combines TRBV11-2 with TRBJ2-5, with a possible D match to TRBD2 (5 bases). The CDR3 length is 13 residues. Trimming cost V 5 bases and J 5 bases, with 12 bases left between them. The germline V gene encodes CDR1 SGHAT and CDR2 FQNNGV. In DNA form, the CDR3 reads TGTGCCAGCAGCGCCACGGGGATGGAGACCCAGTACTTC. It specifies CASSATGMETQYF.

This clonotype was detected many times. The chain links TRBV29-1 to TRBJ2-7; D not certain. CDR3 length: 14 residues. CDR1 SQVTM and CDR2 ANQGSEA come from the germline V gene. Trimming cost V 4 bases and J 0 bases, with 13 bases left between them. The CDR3 nucleotides are TGCAGCGTTGTGTTTGGGCGGAGCTCCTACGAGCAGTACTTC. Protein: CSVVFGRSSYEQYF.

This clonotype was recorded many times. The chain uses TRBV20-1 and TRBJ2-1, with D possibly matching TRBD2 (6 bases). V was cut by 6 bases and J by 0 bases, with 15 bases left in between. The CDR3 extends over 15 amino acids. The V gene's germline CDR1 is DFQATT and CDR2 SNEGSKA (reference sequence). In DNA, the CDR3 is TGCAGTGCCCAGAGGGGAGGAAACTCCTACAATGAGCAGTTCTTC. It is translated as CSAQRGGNSYNEQFF.

This clonotype showed up many times. The chain links TRBV28 to TRBJ1-2; D remains unclear. V was cut by 6 bases and J by 3 bases, with 5 bases left in between. The CDR3 totals 11 residues. The germline V gene encodes CDR1 MDHEN and CDR2 SYDVKM. CDR3 protein: CASRADYGYTF. The CDR3, as DNA: TGTGCCAGCAGAGCTGACTATGGCTACACCTTC.

The chain links TRBV6-5 to TRBJ1-2; D remains unclear. Trimming left V 4 bases short and J 2 bases short, with 14 bases between. The length of the CDR3 is 15 residues. Germline V gene lookup returns CDR1 MNHEY and CDR2 SVGAGI. Here the CDR3 reads CASSSRVLGNYGYTF. Written as DNA, the CDR3 is TGTGCCAGCAGTTCTAGAGTATTGGGAAACTATGGCTACACCTTC.

The rearrangement uses TRBV20-1 and TRBJ2-7; 10 bases fit TRBD2. J lost 6 bases, V lost 4 bases, and 3 bases had no gene match. The CDR3 runs 12 residues. CDR1 is DFQATT and CDR2 is SNEGSKA in the germline V gene (reference sequence). As DNA, the CDR3 is TGCAGTGCTAAAGGGACTAGCGCCGAGCAGTACTTC. It yields the protein CSAKGTSAEQYF.

Many counts were recorded for this clonotype. V and J are TRBV6-5 and TRBJ1-1, with a possible D match to TRBD1 (6 bases). Trimming cost V 4 bases and J 4 bases, with 25 bases left between them. The length of the CDR3 is 18 residues. Germline V lookup: CDR1 MNHEY, CDR2 SVGAGI. In DNA form, the CDR3 reads TGTGCCAGCAGTTTCTCTTTGGACAGCACTGAGACAAGCACTGAAGCTTTCTTT. Translation: CASSFSLDSTETSTEAFF.

There are many counts of this clonotype. The chain combines TRBV5-1 with TRBJ2-1; 8 bases match TRBD2. CDR1 is SGHRS and CDR2 is YFSETQ in the germline V gene. Losses at the gene ends were 0 bases for V and 7 bases for J; bases not matched to a gene: 9. This CDR3 is 16 amino acids long. The CDR3 reads CASSLAAGRAWNEQFF. DNA for the CDR3: TGCGCCAGCAGCTTGGCCGCCGGGAGGGCCTGGAATGAGCAGTTCTTC. The complete variable domain, with remaining parts taken from reference TRBV5-1 and TRBJ2-1, reads KAGVTQTPRYLIKTRGQQVTLSCSPISGHRSVSWYQQTPGQGLQFLFEYFSETQRNKGNFPGRFSGRQFSNSRSEMNVSTLELGDSALYLCASSLAAGRAWNEQFFGPGTRLTVL.

The V call is TRBV20-1, the J call TRBJ2-7, with TRBD2 identical over 8 bases. Germline assignment: CDR1 DFQATT and CDR2 SNEGSKA (reference sequence). The V and J ends lost 6 bases and 2 bases, in that order; junction bases with no gene match: 12. CDR3 length: 15 amino acids. The CDR3: CSASTGSSGTYEQYF. The CDR3 DNA sequence: TGCAGTGCATCGACGGGTAGTAGCGGGACCTACGAGCAGTACTTC.

This clonotype has at least ten counts. The CDR3 DNA sequence: TGTGCCAGCAGTTTATGGGGACAGGCTACTGAAGCTTTCTTT. The encoded protein is CASSLWGQATEAFF. The V and J genes are TRBV28 and TRBJ1-1; 8 nucleotides agree with TRBD1. Germline assignment: CDR1 MDHEN and CDR2 SYDVKM. The CDR3 sequence is 14 residues long. V shed 0 bases, J shed 5 bases, and the junction held 2 bases outside the gene matches.

There are many counts of this clonotype. This rearrangement joins TRBV24-1 to TRBJ2-7, with a tentative D call TRBD2 (6 bases). V was trimmed by 8 bases and J by 1 base, leaving 20 bases between them. The germline CDR1 and CDR2 sequences are KGHDR and SFDVKD. The CDR3 runs 16 residues. As DNA, the CDR3 is TGTGCCACCAATGTCGAATTAGCGGCGGGATCCTACGAGCAGTACTTC. Its protein is CATNVELAAGSYEQYF.

This clonotype was recorded a few times. The V call is TRBV9, the J call TRBJ2-1, with 10 bases that match TRBD2. Germline V gene sequence: CDR1 SGDLS, CDR2 YYNGEE. J lost 7 bases, V lost 0 bases, and 1 base had no gene match. The CDR3 runs 14 residues. The CDR3 nucleotides are TGTGCCAGCAGCGTAGAAGCGGGAGGGAATGAGCAGTTCTTC. Translating it yields CASSVEAGGNEQFF.

This clonotype was seen more than once but under ten times. A read error may account for a junction end that differs from germline. The gene calls are TRBV6-1 and TRBJ1-5; D remains ambiguous. The CDR3 contains 17 residues. Per germline, CDR1 MNHNS and CDR2 SASEGT. CDR3 in DNA: TGTGCCAGCAGTCCTTTATCGCTCGGAGCTATCAATCAGCCCCGGCATTTT. It codes for CASSPLSLGAINQPRHF.

This clonotype showed up many times. The chain is built from TRBV2 and TRBJ2-7; TRBD1 matches at 7 bases. V lost 1 base and J lost 3; bases outside the gene matches: 6. CDR1 SNHLY and CDR2 FYNNEI come from the germline V gene. The CDR3 loop spans 15 amino acids. The CDR3 region is CASSEGDSEFYEQYF. CDR3 coding DNA: TGTGCCAGCAGTGAAGGGGACAGCGAATTCTACGAGCAGTACTTC. The full variable domain, rest sourced from reference TRBV2 and TRBJ2-7, is EPEVTQTPSHQVTQMGQEVILRCVPISNHLYFYWYRQILGQKVEFLVSFYNNEISEKSEIFDDQFSVERPDGSNFTLKIRSTKLEDSAMYFCASSEGDSEFYEQYFGPGTRLTVT.

The V gene is TRBV7-9, the J gene TRBJ2-2; D may be TRBD2 (5 bases). CDR3 size: 15 residues. Trimming removed 7 bases from V and 3 bases from J, with 15 bases in between. Germline V CDR1 and CDR2: SEHNR, FQNEAQ (reference sequence). The CDR3 sequence: CASTSRLRDTGELFF. The CDR3 DNA reads TGTGCCAGCACCTCGAGGTTGAGGGACACCGGGGAGCTGTTTTTT.

The J gene is TRBJ2-2, the V gene TRBV4-1; no firm D call. The CDR3 consists of 13 residues. V gave up 0 bases and J gave up 6 bases, with 5 bases separating them. Germline values: CDR1 MGHRA, CDR2 YSYEKL. DNA for the CDR3: TGCGCCAGCAGCCAAGATGGTGCCGGGGAGCTGTTTTTT. Protein sequence: CASSQDGAGELFF.

This clonotype occurred many times. The chain joins TRBV2 to TRBJ1-1, with a tentative D call TRBD1 (5 bases). Deletions cut 9 bases from V and 7 bases from J, with 6 bases between. CDR3 size: 9 residues. Germline V gene lookup returns CDR1 SNHLY and CDR2 FYNNEI. CDR3 in amino acids: CARGLEAFF. CDR3 coding DNA: TGTGCCAGGGGACTTGAAGCTTTCTTT.